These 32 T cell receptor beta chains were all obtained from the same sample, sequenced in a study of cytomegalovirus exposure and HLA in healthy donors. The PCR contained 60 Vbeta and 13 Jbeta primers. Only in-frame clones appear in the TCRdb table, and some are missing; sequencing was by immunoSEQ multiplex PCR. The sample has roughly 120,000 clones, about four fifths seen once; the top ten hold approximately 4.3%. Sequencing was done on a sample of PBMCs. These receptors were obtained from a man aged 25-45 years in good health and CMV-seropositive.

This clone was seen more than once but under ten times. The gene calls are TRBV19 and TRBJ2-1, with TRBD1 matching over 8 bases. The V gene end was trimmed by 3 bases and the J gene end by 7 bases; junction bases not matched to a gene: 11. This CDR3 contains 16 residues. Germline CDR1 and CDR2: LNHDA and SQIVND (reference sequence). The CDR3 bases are TGTGCCAGTAGTATTGGAGCGGACAGGGATACGAATGAGCAGTTCTTC. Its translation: CASSIGADRDTNEQFF.

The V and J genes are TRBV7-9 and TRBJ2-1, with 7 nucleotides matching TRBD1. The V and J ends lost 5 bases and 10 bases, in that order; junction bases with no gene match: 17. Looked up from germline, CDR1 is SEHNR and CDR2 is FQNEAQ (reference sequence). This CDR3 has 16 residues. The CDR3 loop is CASSAVSKGASDEQFF. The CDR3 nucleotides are TGTGCCAGCAGCGCAGTATCTAAGGGGGCATCGGACGAGCAGTTCTTC.

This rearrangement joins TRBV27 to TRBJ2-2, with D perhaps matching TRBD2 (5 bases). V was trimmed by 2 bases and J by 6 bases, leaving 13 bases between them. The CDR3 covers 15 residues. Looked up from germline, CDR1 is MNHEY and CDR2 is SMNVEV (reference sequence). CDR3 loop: CASSLAGRYAGELFF. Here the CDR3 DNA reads TGTGCCAGCAGTTTAGCGGGTCGCTACGCCGGGGAGCTGTTTTTT.

The CDR3 loop reads CASSEQGVVSYEQYF. DNA for the CDR3: TGTGCCAGCAGTGAACAGGGGGTTGTCTCCTACGAGCAGTACTTC. V is TRBV2 and J is TRBJ2-5; 7 nucleotides align to TRBD1. The DNA matches TRBJ2-7 better at its end, which makes the J call doubtful. The length of the CDR3 is 15 residues. Germline CDR1 and CDR2: SNHLY and FYNNEI.

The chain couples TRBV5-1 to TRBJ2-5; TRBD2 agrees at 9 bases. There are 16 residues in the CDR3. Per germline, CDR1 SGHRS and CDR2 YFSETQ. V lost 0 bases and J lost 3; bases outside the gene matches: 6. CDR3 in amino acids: CASSLAPRGGKETQYF. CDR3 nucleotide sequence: TGCGCCAGCAGCTTGGCCCCGCGGGGGGGAAAAGAGACCCAGTACTTC. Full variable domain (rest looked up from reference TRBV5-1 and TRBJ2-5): KAGVTQTPRYLIKTRGQQVTLSCSPISGHRSVSWYQQTPGQGLQFLFEYFSETQRNKGNFPGRFSGRQFSNSRSEMNVSTLELGDSALYLCASSLAPRGGKETQYFGPGTRLLVL.

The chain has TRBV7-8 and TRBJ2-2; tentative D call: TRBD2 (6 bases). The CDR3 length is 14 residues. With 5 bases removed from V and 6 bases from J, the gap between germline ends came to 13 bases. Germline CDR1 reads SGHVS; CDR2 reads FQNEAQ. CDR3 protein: CASSPRGHPGELFF. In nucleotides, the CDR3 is TGTGCCAGCAGCCCGCGGGGCCACCCCGGGGAGCTGTTTTTT. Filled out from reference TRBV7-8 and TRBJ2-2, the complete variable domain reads GAGVSQSPRYKVAKRGQDVALRCDPISGHVSLFWYQQALGQGPEFLTYFQNEAQLDKSGLPSDRFFAERPEGSVSTLKIQRTQQEDSAVYLCASSPRGHPGELFFGEGSRLTVL.

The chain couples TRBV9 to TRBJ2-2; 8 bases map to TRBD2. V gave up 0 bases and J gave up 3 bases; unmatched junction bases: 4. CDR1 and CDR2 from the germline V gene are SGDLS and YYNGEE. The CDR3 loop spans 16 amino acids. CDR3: CASSVGGAGDTGELFF. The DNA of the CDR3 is TGTGCCAGCAGCGTAGGTGGAGCGGGGGACACCGGGGAGCTGTTTTTT.

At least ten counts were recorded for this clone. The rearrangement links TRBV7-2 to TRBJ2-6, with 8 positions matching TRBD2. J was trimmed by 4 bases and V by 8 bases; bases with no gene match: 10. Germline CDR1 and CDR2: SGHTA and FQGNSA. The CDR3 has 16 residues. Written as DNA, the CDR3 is TGTGCCAGCCGCCCCGGGGGGGCGCAAGGGGCCAACGTCCTGACTTTC. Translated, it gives CASRPGGAQGANVLTF.

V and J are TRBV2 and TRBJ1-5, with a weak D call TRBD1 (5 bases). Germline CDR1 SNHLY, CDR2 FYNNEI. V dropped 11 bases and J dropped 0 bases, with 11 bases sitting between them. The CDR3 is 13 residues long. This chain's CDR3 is CAGGVYSNQPQHF. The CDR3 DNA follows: TGTGCCGGGGGGGTTTATAGCAATCAGCCCCAGCATTTT. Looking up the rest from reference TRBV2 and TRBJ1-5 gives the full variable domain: EPEVTQTPSHQVTQMGQEVILRCVPISNHLYFYWYRQILGQKVEFLVSFYNNEISEKSEIFDDQFSVERPDGSNFTLKIRSTKLEDSAMYFCAGGVYSNQPQHFGDGTRLSIL.

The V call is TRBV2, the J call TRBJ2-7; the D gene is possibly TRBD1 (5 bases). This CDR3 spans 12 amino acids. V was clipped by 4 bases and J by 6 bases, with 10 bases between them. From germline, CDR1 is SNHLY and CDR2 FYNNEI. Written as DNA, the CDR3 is TGTGCCAGCAGTGCAAAGGGGTTCGAGCAGTACTTC. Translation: CASSAKGFEQYF. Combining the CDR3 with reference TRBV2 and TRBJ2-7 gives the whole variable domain EPEVTQTPSHQVTQMGQEVILRCVPISNHLYFYWYRQILGQKVEFLVSFYNNEISEKSEIFDDQFSVERPDGSNFTLKIRSTKLEDSAMYFCASSAKGFEQYFGPGTRLTVT.

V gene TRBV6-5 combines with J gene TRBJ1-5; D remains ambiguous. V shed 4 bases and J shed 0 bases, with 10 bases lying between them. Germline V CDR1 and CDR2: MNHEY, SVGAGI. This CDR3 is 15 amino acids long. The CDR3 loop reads CASSLSGSSNQPQHF. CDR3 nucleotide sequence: TGTGCCAGCAGTTTGTCAGGTAGTAGCAATCAGCCCCAGCATTTT.

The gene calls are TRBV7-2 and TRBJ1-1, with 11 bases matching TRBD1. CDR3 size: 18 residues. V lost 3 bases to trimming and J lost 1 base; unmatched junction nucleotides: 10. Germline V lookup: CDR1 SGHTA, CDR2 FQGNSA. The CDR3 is CASSFWTGGILANTEAFF. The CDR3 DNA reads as TGTGCCAGCAGCTTCTGGACAGGGGGCATCCTCGCGAACACTGAAGCTTTCTTT.

CDR3 sequence (DNA): TGTGCCAGCAGCTTATCGTTACTAGCGGGAGGCACAGATACGCAGTATTTT. The encoded protein is CASSLSLLAGGTDTQYF. J is TRBJ2-3 and V is TRBV11-2; TRBD2 aligns across 11 bases. CDR1 is SGHAT and CDR2 is FQNNGV in the germline V gene. The J segment lost 1 base and the V segment lost 2 bases, leaving 5 bases of the junction unmatched. CDR3 length: 17 residues.

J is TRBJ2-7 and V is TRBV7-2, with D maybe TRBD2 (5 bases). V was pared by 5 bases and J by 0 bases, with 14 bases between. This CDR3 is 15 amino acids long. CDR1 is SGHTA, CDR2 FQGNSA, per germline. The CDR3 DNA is TGTGCCAGCAGCCGAAGGGTGGACTCCTCCTACGAGCAGTACTTC. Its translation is CASSRRVDSSYEQYF.

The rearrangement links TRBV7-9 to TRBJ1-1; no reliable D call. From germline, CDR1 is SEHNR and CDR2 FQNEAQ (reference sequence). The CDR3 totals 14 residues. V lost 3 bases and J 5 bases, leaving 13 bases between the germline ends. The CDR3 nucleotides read TGTGCCAGCAGCTTGCAGCGCGGGATGACTGAAGCTTTCTTT. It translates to CASSLQRGMTEAFF.

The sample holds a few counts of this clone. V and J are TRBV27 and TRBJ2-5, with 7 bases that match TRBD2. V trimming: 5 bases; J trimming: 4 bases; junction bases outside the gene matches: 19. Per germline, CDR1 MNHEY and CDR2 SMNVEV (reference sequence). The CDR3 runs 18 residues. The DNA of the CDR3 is TGTGCCAGCAGTCGCGACGCGGGGCTAGCGGCGAGCGGAGAGACCCAGTACTTC. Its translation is CASSRDAGLAASGETQYF.

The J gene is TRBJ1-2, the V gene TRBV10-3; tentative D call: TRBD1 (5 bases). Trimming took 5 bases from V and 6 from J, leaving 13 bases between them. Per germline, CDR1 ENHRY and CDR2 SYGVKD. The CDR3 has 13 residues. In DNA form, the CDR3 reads TGTGCCATCAGTCGGGCAGGGCTCGATGGCTACACCTTC. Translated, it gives CAISRAGLDGYTF.

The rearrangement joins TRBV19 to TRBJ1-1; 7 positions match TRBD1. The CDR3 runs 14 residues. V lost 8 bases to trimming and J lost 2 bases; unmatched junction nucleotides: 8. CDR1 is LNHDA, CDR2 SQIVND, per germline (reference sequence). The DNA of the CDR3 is TGTGCCAGTTCTTGGACAGGAGTTAACACTGAAGCTTTCTTT. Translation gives CASSWTGVNTEAFF.

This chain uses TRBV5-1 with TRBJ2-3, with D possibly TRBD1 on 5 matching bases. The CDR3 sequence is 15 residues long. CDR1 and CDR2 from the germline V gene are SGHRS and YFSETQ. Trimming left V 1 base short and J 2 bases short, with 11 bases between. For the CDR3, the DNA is TGCGCCAGCAGCTTGCCGGACACCTACACAGATACGCAGTATTTT. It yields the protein CASSLPDTYTDTQYF.

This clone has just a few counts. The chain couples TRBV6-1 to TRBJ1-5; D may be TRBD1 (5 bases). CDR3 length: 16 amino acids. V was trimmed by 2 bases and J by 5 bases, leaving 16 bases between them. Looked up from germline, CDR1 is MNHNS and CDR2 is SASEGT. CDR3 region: CASSEFGRQRDQPQHF. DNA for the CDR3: TGTGCCAGCAGTGAATTCGGCCGACAGAGAGATCAGCCCCAGCATTTT.

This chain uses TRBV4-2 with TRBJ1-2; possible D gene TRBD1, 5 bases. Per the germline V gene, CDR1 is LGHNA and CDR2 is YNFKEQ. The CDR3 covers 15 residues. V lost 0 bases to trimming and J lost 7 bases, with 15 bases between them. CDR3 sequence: CASSQDPGVQSGYTF. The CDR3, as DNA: TGTGCCAGCAGCCAAGACCCGGGGGTCCAGAGTGGCTACACCTTC.

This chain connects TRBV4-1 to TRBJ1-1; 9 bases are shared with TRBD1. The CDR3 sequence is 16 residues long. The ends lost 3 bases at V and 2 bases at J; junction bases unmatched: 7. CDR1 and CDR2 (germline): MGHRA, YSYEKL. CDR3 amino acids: CASSHRGTGGNTEAFF. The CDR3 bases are TGCGCCAGCAGCCACCGCGGAACAGGGGGCAACACTGAAGCTTTCTTT.

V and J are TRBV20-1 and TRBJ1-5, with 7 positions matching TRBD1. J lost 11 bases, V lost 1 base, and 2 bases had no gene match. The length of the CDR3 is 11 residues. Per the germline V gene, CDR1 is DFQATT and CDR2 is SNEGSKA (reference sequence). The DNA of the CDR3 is TGCAGTGCTAGAGCTACAGGGGCCCAGCATTTT. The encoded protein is CSARATGAQHF.

The CDR3: CASSQGSGVPYEQYF. In DNA, the CDR3 is TGCGCCAGCAGCCAAGGATCGGGGGTCCCCTACGAGCAGTACTTC. The rearrangement uses TRBV4-3 and TRBJ2-7, with D perhaps matching TRBD2 (6 bases). This CDR3 region has 15 residues. V lost 1 base, J lost 2 bases, and 12 bases lay in between. Germline-derived CDR1 and CDR2 are LGHNA and YSLEER.

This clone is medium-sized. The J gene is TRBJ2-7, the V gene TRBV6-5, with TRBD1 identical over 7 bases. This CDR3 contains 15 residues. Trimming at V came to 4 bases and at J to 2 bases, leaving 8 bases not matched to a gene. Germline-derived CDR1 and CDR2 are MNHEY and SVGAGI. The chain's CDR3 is CASSSPGDSPYEQYF. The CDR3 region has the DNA TGTGCCAGCAGTTCCCCAGGGGACAGCCCCTACGAGCAGTACTTC.

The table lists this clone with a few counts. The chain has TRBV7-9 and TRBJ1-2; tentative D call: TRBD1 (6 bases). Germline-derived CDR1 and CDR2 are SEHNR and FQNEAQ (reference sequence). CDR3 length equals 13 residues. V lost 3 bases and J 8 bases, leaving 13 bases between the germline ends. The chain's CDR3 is CASSFTGLQGYTF. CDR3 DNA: TGTGCCAGCAGCTTCACAGGGTTGCAGGGCTACACCTTC.

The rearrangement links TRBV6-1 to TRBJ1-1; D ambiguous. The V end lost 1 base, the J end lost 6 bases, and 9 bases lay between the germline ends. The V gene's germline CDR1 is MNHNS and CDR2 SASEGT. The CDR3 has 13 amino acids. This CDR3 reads CASSEVSRAEAFF. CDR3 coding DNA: TGTGCCAGCAGTGAAGTTTCACGCGCTGAAGCTTTCTTT.

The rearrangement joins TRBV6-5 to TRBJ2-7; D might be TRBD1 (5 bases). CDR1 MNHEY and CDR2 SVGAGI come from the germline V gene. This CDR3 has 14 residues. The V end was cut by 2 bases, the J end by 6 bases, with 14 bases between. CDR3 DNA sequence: TGTGCCAGCAGTTACACGGACACCTCCCGCGAGCAGTACTTC. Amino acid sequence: CASSYTDTSREQYF.

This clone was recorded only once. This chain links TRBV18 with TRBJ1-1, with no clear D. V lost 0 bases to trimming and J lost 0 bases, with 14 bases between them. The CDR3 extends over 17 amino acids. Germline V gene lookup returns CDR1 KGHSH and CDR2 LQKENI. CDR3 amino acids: CASSPPGPSRVNTEAFF. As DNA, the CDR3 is TGTGCCAGCTCACCACCTGGTCCTTCGAGGGTGAACACTGAAGCTTTCTTT.

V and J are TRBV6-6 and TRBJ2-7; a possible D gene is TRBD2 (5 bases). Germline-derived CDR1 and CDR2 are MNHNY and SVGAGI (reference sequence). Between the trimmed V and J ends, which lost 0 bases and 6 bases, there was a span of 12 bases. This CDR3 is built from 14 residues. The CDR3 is CASSYSSGAIEQYF. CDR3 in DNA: TGTGCCAGCAGTTACTCGAGCGGCGCCATCGAGCAGTACTTC.

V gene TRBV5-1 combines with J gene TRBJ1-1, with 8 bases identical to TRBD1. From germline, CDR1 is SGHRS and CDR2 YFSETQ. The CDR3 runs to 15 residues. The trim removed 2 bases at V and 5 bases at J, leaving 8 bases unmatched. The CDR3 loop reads CASSFMQGAETEAFF. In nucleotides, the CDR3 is TGCGCCAGCAGCTTTATGCAGGGGGCGGAGACTGAAGCTTTCTTT.

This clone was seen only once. The CDR3 DNA sequence: TGTGCCAGCAGTTACATTATGGGGCGAAATTCACCCCTCCACTTT. It encodes CASSYIMGRNSPLHF. This sequence joins TRBV6-5 and TRBJ1-6; a possible D gene is TRBD1 (5 bases). The CDR3 sequence is 15 residues long. V lost 2 bases and J lost 7, with 12 bases in between. Looked up from germline, CDR1 is MNHEY and CDR2 is SVGAGI.